This T cell receptor beta chain was captured in a study of T cells in Graves' hyperthyroidism and ophthalmopathy. This clonotype has ten or more counts. TCR beta CDR3 regions were amplified from RNA. Initially, a first-round RT-PCR of the TCR CDR3 employed the HTBI primer set. TCRdb called the multiplex PCR reads again in MiXCR, with one record for every CDR3 protein. The sample includes some 300,000 distinct CDR3 sequences, approximately 15% of them seen just once. V lost 0 bases and J lost 5; bases outside the gene matches: 9. There are 18 residues in the CDR3. In germline, CDR1 is SGHKS, CDR2 YYEKEE (reference sequence).

The source material was blood. The chain is built from TRBV5-5 and TRBJ2-5; 14 bases fit TRBD2. The receptor comes from a middle-aged woman with Graves' hyperthyroidism. CDR3 DNA: TGTGCCAGCAGCTTGGGGCGCGGACTAGCGGGAGGCGGTGAGACCCAGTACTTC. It codes for CASSLGRGLAGGGETQYF.